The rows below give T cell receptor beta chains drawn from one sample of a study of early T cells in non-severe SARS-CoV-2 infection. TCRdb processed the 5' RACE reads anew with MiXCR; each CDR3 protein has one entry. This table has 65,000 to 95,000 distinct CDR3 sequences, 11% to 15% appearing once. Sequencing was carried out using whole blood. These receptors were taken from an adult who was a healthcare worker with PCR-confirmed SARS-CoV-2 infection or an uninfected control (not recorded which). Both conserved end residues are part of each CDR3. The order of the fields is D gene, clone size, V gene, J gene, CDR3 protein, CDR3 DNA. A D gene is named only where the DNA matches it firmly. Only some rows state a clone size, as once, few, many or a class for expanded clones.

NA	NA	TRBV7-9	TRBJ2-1	CASSLSRGTFNYNEQFF	TGTGCCAGCAGCTTAAGTCGGGGCACCTTTAATTACAATGAGCAGTTCTTC
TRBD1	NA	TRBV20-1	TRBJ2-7	CSARGQGYEQYF	TGCAGTGCCCGGGGACAGGGCTACGAGCAGTACTTC
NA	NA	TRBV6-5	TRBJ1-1	CAIGRGDTEAFF	TGTGCCATAGGACGGGGAGATACTGAAGCTTTCTTT
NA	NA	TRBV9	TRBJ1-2	CASSEDDNYGYTF	TGTGCCAGCAGCGAGGACGATAACTATGGCTACACCTTC
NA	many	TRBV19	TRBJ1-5	CASQISNQPQHF	TGTGCCAGTCAGATTAGCAATCAGCCCCAGCATTTT
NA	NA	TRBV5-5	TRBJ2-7	CASSLSLTCEQYF	TGTGCCAGCAGTTTGAGTTTAACCTGCGAGCAGTACTTC
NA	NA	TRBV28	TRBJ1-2	CASSGQLNYGYTF	TGTGCCAGCAGTGGACAGCTGAACTATGGCTACACCTTC
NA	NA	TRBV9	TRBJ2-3	CASSMTVSLTDTQYF	TGTGCCAGCAGTATGACAGTAAGCCTCACAGATACGCAGTATTTT
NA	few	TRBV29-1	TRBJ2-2	CSFRTANTGELFF	TGCAGCTTCCGGACAGCGAACACCGGGGAGCTGTTTTTT
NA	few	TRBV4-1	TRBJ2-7	CASSQVGAYEQYF	TGCGCCAGCAGCCAAGTTGGGGCCTACGAGCAGTACTTC
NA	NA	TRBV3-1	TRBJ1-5	CASSPGDYQPQHF	TGTGCCAGCAGCCCGGGGGATTATCAGCCCCAGCATTTT
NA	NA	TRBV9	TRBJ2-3	CASSRISLTDTQYF	TGTGCCAGCAGCCGCATCTCCCTCACAGATACGCAGTATTTT
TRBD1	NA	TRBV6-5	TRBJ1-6	CASSYTLTGVRSPLHF	TGTGCCAGCAGTTACACGCTGACAGGGGTTCGATCACCCCTCCACTTT
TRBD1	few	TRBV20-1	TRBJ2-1	CSLPRDRVINEQFF	TGCAGTCTCCCCCGGGACAGGGTGATCAATGAGCAGTTCTTC
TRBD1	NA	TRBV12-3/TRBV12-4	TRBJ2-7	CASSLSAGGYEQYF	TGTGCCAGCAGTTTGTCGGCAGGGGGCTACGAGCAGTACTTC
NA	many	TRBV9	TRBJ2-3	CASSERGGGARGDTQYF	TGTGCCAGCAGCGAACGGGGAGGGGGAGCGCGCGGAGATACGCAGTATTTT
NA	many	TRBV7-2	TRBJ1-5	CASSLEGRGQPQHF	TGTGCCAGCAGCTTAGAGGGTAGGGGTCAGCCCCAGCATTTT
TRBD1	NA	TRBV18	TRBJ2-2	CASSRTGASTGELFF	TGTGCCAGCTCACGTACAGGGGCGAGCACCGGGGAGCTGTTTTTT
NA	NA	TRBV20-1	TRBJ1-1	CSAKRNTEAFF	TGCAGTGCTAAACGGAACACTGAAGCTTTCTTT
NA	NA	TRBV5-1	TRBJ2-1	CASYAGYEQFF	TGCGCCAGCTACGCCGGGTATGAGCAGTTCTTC
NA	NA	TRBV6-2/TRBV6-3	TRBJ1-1	CASSLIYPEQGKSTEAFF	TGTGCCAGCAGTCTGATATACCCAGAACAGGGTAAGAGCACTGAAGCTTTCTTT
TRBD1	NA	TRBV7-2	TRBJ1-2	CASSLGGTVTNYGYTF	TGTGCCAGCAGCTTAGGGGGGACAGTTACTAACTATGGCTACACCTTC